This T cell receptor (beta chain) was identified in a study of shared clonotypes between healthy human individuals. Repertoires were generated with immunoSEQ multiplex PCR, while TCRdb's copy carries only in-frame clones and drops some. The sample includes roughly 680,000 clones, over 55% seen only once; the top ten take around 1.8%. Notes on the study in general: Memory subsets had estimated richness that was generally smaller than that of naive subsets.

In regard to this clone: The target antigen is unknown.

The length of the CDR3 is 13 residues. CDR1 is SGHTA and CDR2 is FQGNSA in the germline V gene. Between the trimmed V and J ends, which lost 3 bases and 6 bases, there was a span of 8 bases. The TCR sequence derives from a woman in her thirties in good health. Sequences were obtained from memory CD4+ T cells sorted from blood. Subset given: CD45RA-negative fraction. The chain is built from TRBV7-2 and TRBJ2-2, with D tentatively TRBD2 (5 bases). CDR3 loop: CASSFSVSGELFF. In DNA form, the CDR3 reads TGTGCCAGCAGCTTTAGCGTCTCCGGGGAGCTGTTTTTT. The full variable domain, in which reference TRBV7-2 and TRBJ2-2 provide the parts outside the CDR3, is GAGVSQSPSNKVTEKGKDVELRCDPISGHTALYWYRQSLGQGLEFLIYFQGNSAPDKSGLPSDRFSAERTGGSVSTLTIQRTQQEDSAVYLCASSFSVSGELFFGEGSRLTVL.